These T cell receptor beta chains were read from a single sample in a study of response to subunit inactivated influenza vaccine. A single record per CDR3 protein comes from TCRdb applying MiXCR to the RT-PCR reads. This sample has 500,000 to 550,000 distinct CDR3 sequences, with around 21% found just once. This sample was shared with a second study, whose subject was T cells expressing NK-cell markers.

Sequenced here: CD4+ T cells sorted from PBMCs, sampled about 11 days after vaccination. The receptors here all came from a man aged 50-60 years who received an inactivated influenza vaccine. Both conserved end residues are part of each CDR3. D genes are given only for firm matches. Expanded clones are given a class, and other clones once, few, many or no size at all.

cdr3_length j_call d_call v_call clone_size cdr3_aa cdr3_nt
15 TRBJ2-3 NA TRBV7-9 NA CATCPGDSSTDTQYF TGTGCCACCTGTCCAGGGGATTCTAGCACAGATACGCAGTATTTT
15 TRBJ1-3 NA TRBV7-8 few CASSPSSHSGNTIYF TGTGCCAGCAGCCCGAGCTCACACTCTGGAAACACCATATATTTT
15 TRBJ2-1 TRBD2 TRBV12-3/TRBV12-4 few CASSLAYSGRAGQFF TGTGCCAGCAGTTTAGCCTATAGCGGGAGGGCGGGGCAGTTCTTC
15 TRBJ1-4 TRBD1 TRBV13 few CASSPRGAFNEKLFF TGTGCCAGCAGCCCCAGGGGGGCATTTAATGAAAAACTGTTTTTT
16 TRBJ2-7 NA TRBV7-2 NA CASSFGLRDHYYEQYF TGTGCCAGCAGCTTCGGACTCCGGGACCACTACTACGAGCAGTACTTC
16 TRBJ2-1 TRBD2 TRBV6-4 few CASSGSGREPFYEQFF TGTGCCAGCAGTGGGAGCGGGAGAGAACCTTTCTATGAGCAGTTCTTC
14 TRBJ1-6 TRBD1 TRBV6-2/TRBV6-3 NA CASTSDRGNSPLHF TGTGCCAGCACCAGTGACAGGGGGAATTCACCCCTCCACTTT
14 TRBJ2-2 NA TRBV12-3/TRBV12-4 NA CASSRGGDTGELFF TGTGCCAGCAGCCGCGGGGGCGACACCGGGGAGCTGTTTTTT
14 TRBJ2-3 TRBD2 TRBV6-2/TRBV6-3 NA CASIPSGREDTQYF TGTGCCAGCATCCCTAGCGGGAGGGAAGATACGCAGTATTTT
17 TRBJ2-1 NA TRBV6-5 few CASSYSERLGGYNEQFF TGTGCCAGCAGTTACTCCGAAAGGTTGGGGGGCTACAATGAGCAGTTCTTC
14 TRBJ2-2 NA TRBV20-1 NA CSARAGMSTGELFF TGCAGTGCTAGAGCAGGGATGAGCACCGGGGAGCTGTTTTTT
12 TRBJ1-4 NA TRBV11-2 NA CASSLGSGKLFF TGTGCCAGCAGCTTAGGGTCTGGAAAACTGTTTTTT
17 TRBJ2-5 NA TRBV20-1 NA CSANKTPRLRFQETQYF TGCAGTGCTAACAAAACCCCACGGCTGAGGTTCCAAGAGACCCAGTACTTC
13 TRBJ1-1 TRBD1 TRBV3-1 NA CASSPPGGAEAFF TGTGCCAGCAGCCCCCCAGGGGGGGCTGAAGCTTTCTTT
16 TRBJ2-7 NA TRBV20-1 few CSARDGGEGDLYEQYF TGCAGTGCTAGAGATGGCGGGGAGGGGGACCTCTACGAGCAGTACTTC
14 TRBJ2-7 NA TRBV20-1 many CSAEPGTGTYEQYF TGCAGTGCAGAGCCCGGGACTGGGACCTACGAGCAGTACTTC
13 TRBJ2-1 NA TRBV12-3/TRBV12-4 NA CASSLLRDNEQFF TGTGCCAGCAGTTTACTACGGGACAATGAGCAGTTCTTC
16 TRBJ2-3 NA TRBV7-9 few CASSLGVIIGTDTQYF TGTGCCAGCAGCTTAGGGGTCATAATCGGCACAGATACGCAGTATTTT